This T cell receptor (beta chain) is drawn from a study of T cell responses to AZD1222 COVID-19 vaccine. Clones were sequenced by immunoSEQ multiplex PCR, and TCRdb holds only the in-frame ones, with some missing. The profile shows tens of thousands of clones, over 85% of them singletons. There are 11 residues in the CDR3. Germline V lookup: CDR1 GTSNPN, CDR2 SVGIG (reference sequence). V was trimmed by 0 bases and J by 6 bases, leaving 6 bases between them. The chain joins TRBV30 to TRBJ2-7; D unclear. The clonotype originates from an adult in good health. The sample in question was peripheral blood, obtained on day 0 of AZD1222 vaccination. The CDR3 sequence: CAWSVLGEQYF. The CDR3 coding sequence is TGTGCCTGGAGTGTACTGGGCGAGCAGTACTTC.